The rows below give T cell receptor beta chains drawn from one sample of a study of T cell responses to AZD1222 COVID-19 vaccine. Profiled with immunoSEQ multiplex PCR; TCRdb holds only in-frame clones, not every one. The sample includes around 120,000 clones, about 90% of them seen just once. The starting material was peripheral blood, obtained on day 0 of AZD1222 vaccination. These receptor sequences come from an adult in good health. Both conserved end residues are part of each CDR3. The D gene is left open where the match is weak. Part of the rows lack a size; the others show once, few, many or a class for expanded clones.

clone_size j_call d_call v_call cdr3_aa cdr3_nt
. TRBJ1-2 TRBD1 TRBV5-6 CASSLYGTAFYGYTF TGTGCCAGCAGCTTGTACGGGACAGCCTTCTATGGCTACACCTTC
. TRBJ2-5 . TRBV7-9 CASILRAGETQYF TGTGCCAGCATCCTCCGGGCTGGGGAGACCCAGTACTTC
. TRBJ2-7 . TRBV3-1/TRBV3-2 CASSAGTGSYEQYF TGTGCCAGCAGCGCCGGGACGGGGTCCTACGAGCAGTACTTC
once TRBJ2-7 . TRBV20-1 CSASRDPGTFSPSYEQYF TGCAGTGCTAGTCGCGACCCGGGAACTTTTTCACCCTCCTACGAGCAGTACTTC
. TRBJ1-1 . TRBV30 CASTLMGEAFF TGTGCCTCCACACTGATGGGTGAAGCTTTCTTT
. TRBJ2-1 TRBD1 TRBV27 CASSSLGQGDNEQFF TGTGCCAGCAGTTCCCTCGGACAGGGGGACAATGAGCAGTTCTTC
. TRBJ2-5 . TRBV19 CASSNNRNGPPRTQYF TGTGCCAGTAGTAATAACCGAAACGGGCCCCCAAGGACCCAGTACTTC
. TRBJ1-1 TRBD1 TRBV6-5 CASSFGTGGYTEAFF TGTGCCAGCAGTTTCGGGACAGGGGGCTACACTGAAGCTTTCTTT
. TRBJ2-6 TRBD1 TRBV10-2 CASSERTGSGANVLTF TGCGCCAGCAGTGAGCGGACAGGTTCTGGGGCCAACGTCCTGACTTTC
. TRBJ1-1 TRBD1 TRBV27 CASSPTGVNTEAFF TGTGCCAGCAGTCCTACAGGGGTGAACACTGAAGCTTTCTTT
. TRBJ1-1 . TRBV7-2 CASSLYEGLNTEAFF TGTGCCAGCAGCTTATACGAGGGCCTGAACACTGAAGCTTTCTTT
. TRBJ1-5 . TRBV5-4 CASSLGGSNQPQHF TGTGCCAGCAGCTTGGGAGGGTCCAACCAGCCCCAGCATTTT
. TRBJ1-2 . TRBV2 CASSVVGQGTNGYTF TGTGCCAGCAGTGTAGTAGGGCAGGGAACTAATGGCTACACCTTC
. TRBJ1-3 . TRBV29-1 CSGETGNTIYF TGCAGCGGGGAGACTGGAAACACCATATATTTT
. TRBJ1-2 TRBD1 TRBV18 CASSPGQGVVDGYTF TGTGCCAGCTCACCTGGACAGGGCGTCGTAGATGGCTACACCTTC
. TRBJ1-1 . TRBV27 CASRSPRGHNTEAFF TGTGCCAGCAGATCCCCCCGGGGGCACAACACTGAAGCTTTCTTT
. TRBJ1-1 . TRBV7-2 CASSLAEGVGTEAFF TGTGCCAGCAGCTTAGCGGAGGGGGTGGGCACTGAAGCTTTCTTT
. TRBJ2-1 TRBD2 TRBV11-2 CASSPSSGIYNEQFF TGTGCCAGCAGCCCCTCTAGCGGGATCTACAATGAGCAGTTCTTC
. TRBJ1-6 . TRBV27 CASSGGQGLGSPLHF TGTGCCAGCAGTGGGGGGCAGGGACTCGGTTCACCCCTCCACTTT
. TRBJ1-1 . TRBV5-8 CASTLRGGGIRRNTEAFF TGTGCCAGCACCCTGCGTGGAGGGGGGATACGTAGGAACACTGAAGCTTTCTTT
. TRBJ2-7 . TRBV7-9 CASSVQGYHEQYF TGTGCCAGCAGCGTACAGGGTTACCACGAGCAGTACTTC
. TRBJ2-7 TRBD2 TRBV14 CASSDGLAAYEQYF TGTGCCAGCAGCGACGGACTAGCGGCCTACGAGCAGTACTTC
. TRBJ1-1 TRBD1 TRBV25-1 CASSVTGGTSAEAFF TGTGCCAGCAGTGTCACAGGGGGCACGAGCGCTGAAGCTTTCTTT